A single sample is the source of the 4 T cell receptor beta chains below, sequenced in a study of shared clonotypes between healthy human individuals. Method: immunoSEQ multiplex PCR; TCRdb's copy keeps in-frame clones and lacks some. The profile covers about 680,000 clones, with around 74% appearing a single time and under 2% taken by the ten largest. The sample was memory CD4+ T cells sorted from blood. Subset noted: CD45RA-negative fraction. Every receptor here comes from a woman between 25 and 40 years old in good health.

This clone came up once. Here the CDR3 reads CASSLAFRADEKLFF. The CDR3 DNA reads TGCGCCAGCAGCTTGGCCTTTAGGGCAGATGAAAAACTGTTTTTT. The chain employs TRBV5-1 and TRBJ1-4, with unresolved D. Germline CDR1 reads SGHRS; CDR2 reads YFSETQ. V shed 0 bases and J shed 6 bases, with 12 bases lying between them. The CDR3 totals 15 residues.

This chain connects TRBV30 to TRBJ2-6; TRBD1 aligns across 8 bases. This CDR3 has 15 residues. CDR1 is GTSNPN, CDR2 SVGIG, per germline (reference sequence). V was clipped by 4 bases and J by 3 bases; unmatched bases: 5. The CDR3 sequence is CAWNTGGHGANVLTF. The DNA of the CDR3 is TGTGCCTGGAATACAGGGGGTCATGGGGCCAACGTCCTGACTTTC.

The chain carries TRBV4-1 and TRBJ2-2, with D unclear. Germline V gene lookup returns CDR1 MGHRA and CDR2 YSYEKL. Trimming cost V 0 bases and J 9 bases, with 11 bases left between them. The CDR3 has 14 residues. In DNA, the CDR3 is TGCGCCAGCAGCCAAGAGATGGCGATCAGGGAGCTGTTTTTT. The encoded protein is CASSQEMAIRELFF.

This clone was picked up many times. The same CDR3 also results from other DNA sequences found in this sample. The CDR3: CASSLDSSYNEQFF. CDR3 nucleotide sequence: TGTGCCAGCAGCTTAGATTCCAGCTACAATGAGCAGTTCTTC. This chain connects TRBV7-2 to TRBJ2-1; no firm D call. V gave up 1 base and J gave up 3 bases, with 7 bases separating them. Germline V gene sequence: CDR1 SGHTA, CDR2 FQGNSA. The CDR3 runs to 14 residues.